This T cell receptor (beta chain) was found in a study of blood T cell repertoires in COVID-19 (dated by TCRdb to about 2020). Describing the broader study: Samples covering the acute and convalescent phases of COVID-19 were provided by collaborators in the United States, Italy and Spain. The material from the prospective study consisted of cDNA or gDNA derived from T cells, B-cell-depleted T cells, or PBMCs. The dataset comprised deeply sampled blood TCRbeta repertoires from subjects exposed to, actively infected with, or recovered from COVID-19. The repertoires were released in a freely available public database meant as a resource for research on the immune response to SARS-CoV-2. Samples came from the ongoing ImmuneRACE study (first 160 participants) plus 1,254 subjects from 6 global collaborators. The sample metadata nearly always contained a de-identified subject ID, COVID-19 status, age in years and sex. Where available, HLA class I and class II types were taken from metadata supplied by the sample provider and were not determined by assay-based typing.

Overall results and qualifications from the work: Clinical and demographic metadata were provided uncurated, with the amount varying by source and participant.

The CDR3 runs 17 residues from the cysteine to the phenylalanine. Left in the record is the CDR3 DNA by itself, 51 bases read in frame from the first base. In the germline V gene (reference sequence), CDR1 corresponds to SGHNT and CDR2 to YYREEE. Trimming takes 5 bases off V and 0 bases off J; junction bases not matched to a gene: 7. TCRbeta CDR3 regions were amplified from genomic DNA by means of the immunoSEQ Assay, a bias-controlled multiplex PCR. From the authors' description of their analysis: The number of nucleated cells in each sample was estimated from the amplification of reference gene primers within the assay. To quantify the absolute abundance of each unique TCRbeta CDR3 rearrangement, sequence reads were collapsed and filtered. For each sample, productive Simpson clonality was calculated by taking the square root of Simpson's diversity index across productive rearrangements. TCRdb took over this immuneACCESS table, retaining in-frame rearrangements with V and J assigned. Such tables are incomplete; in checked studies, under half of the missing clones stem from an unresolved V gene, and the remainder is unexplained. V and J calls and clone size come straight from that table; D and trimming were deduced from the DNA. The sample contains about 360,000 clones, about 89% of them found a single time. 1% to 1.5% of the sample is in the top ten clones.

A word on this clone: Its specific antigen is unknown. No base quality values were provided; no much bigger clone lies one nucleotide off.

Enrolling through a virtual design, the prospective study's participants ranged in age from roughly 18 to 90 years and lived across about two dozen United States geographic areas. In the prospective study, participants were assigned to cohorts based on the clinical history participants reported in a screening survey and a study questionnaire. For ImmuneRACE Cohort 3, a participant was defined as recovered based on two consecutive negative NP/OP PCR tests, clearance by a healthcare professional, or resolution of symptoms. Mobile phlebotomists in the prospective study collected whole blood, serum and a nasopharyngeal or oropharyngeal swab from every participant. Additional blood draws and questionnaires over an approximately two-month period could optionally be provided by prospective study participants. Before DNA extraction, blood samples from the prospective study were shipped at room temperature or frozen.

Sequencing was carried out using PBMCs or T cells enriched from blood (not recorded which). This TCR derives from a man between 25 and 39 years old who had recovered from COVID-19. Recombination connected TRBV5-4 to TRBJ2-1, with 11 bases in between that match TRBD2. The sequenced DNA: TGTGCCAGCAGTGACGGACTAGCGGGCGGCTCCTACAATGAGCAGTTCTTC. Translated, it reads CASSDGLAGGSYNEQFF.